These 32 T cell receptor beta chains came from one sample sequenced in a study of T cells after yellow fever vaccination. TCRdb fed the 5' RACE reads into MiXCR, producing one record per CDR3 protein. The table includes hundreds of thousands of distinct CDR3 sequences, less than 4.5% detected once. The sequencing used PBMCs, collected on the day of the yellow fever booster vaccination. These receptors were taken from a man between 18 and 29 years old who received the YFV17D yellow fever vaccine.

V usage is TRBV28 and J usage is TRBJ1-5; D gene uncertain. This CDR3 is 15 amino acids long. The germline gives CDR1 MDHEN, CDR2 SYDVKM. Trimming left V 5 bases short and J 4 bases short, with 15 bases between. CDR3 sequence reads: CASSLASGRNQPQHF. The CDR3 DNA follows: TGTGCCAGCAGTCTCGCCTCCGGGAGAAATCAGCCCCAGCATTTT.

This clonotype came up a few times. The V gene is TRBV6-1, the J gene TRBJ1-4; 7 nucleotides match TRBD1. This CDR3 contains 14 residues. The germline gives CDR1 MNHNS, CDR2 SASEGT. J was trimmed by 8 bases and V by 2 bases; bases with no gene match: 5. The DNA for the CDR3 is TGTGCCAGCAGTGAACGGGACAGAGGGGAAAAACTGTTTTTT. It is translated as CASSERDRGEKLFF.

This clonotype was counted at least ten times. The chain combines TRBV7-9 with TRBJ2-1, with D tentatively TRBD1 or TRBD2 (5 bases each). There are 16 residues in the CDR3. Trimming took 4 bases from V and 0 from J, leaving 13 bases between them. Looked up from germline, CDR1 is SEHNR and CDR2 is FQNEAQ (reference sequence). CDR3 nucleotides: TGTGCCAGCAGCTCCCCGGGACCTAGCTCCTACAATGAGCAGTTCTTC. This codes for CASSSPGPSSYNEQFF. The whole variable domain, filled in from reference TRBV7-9 and TRBJ2-1, reads DTGVSQNPRHKITKRGQNVTFRCDPISEHNRLYWYRQTLGQGPEFLTYFQNEAQLEKSRLLSDRFSAERPKGSFSTLEIQRTEQGDSAMYLCASSSPGPSSYNEQFFGPGTRLTVL.

This clonotype appeared a few times. The chain links TRBV6-6 to TRBJ1-5, with D maybe TRBD1 (6 bases). The CDR3 has 15 amino acids. With 2 bases removed from V and 4 bases from J, the gap between germline ends came to 12 bases. Germline CDR1 MNHNY, CDR2 SVGAGI (reference sequence). The DNA of the CDR3 is TGTGCCAGCAGTTACCTGAGGACAGTTAATCAGCCCCAGCATTTT. It codes for CASSYLRTVNQPQHF.

This clonotype appeared a few times. This chain links TRBV20-1 with TRBJ1-5; D uncertain. Germline lookup yields CDR1 DFQATT and CDR2 SNEGSKA (reference sequence). This CDR3 contains 11 residues. V lost 3 bases, J lost 3 bases, and 3 bases lay in between. CDR3 bases: TGCAGTGCTAGTTACAATCAGCCCCAGCATTTT. This translates into CSASYNQPQHF.

The table lists this clonotype with many counts. This rearrangement joins TRBV5-5 to TRBJ2-7, with 7 bases identical to TRBD2. V trimming: 5 bases; J trimming: 2 bases; junction bases outside the gene matches: 4. CDR1 is SGHKS and CDR2 is YYEKEE in the germline V gene (reference sequence). The CDR3 is 13 amino acids. CDR3 protein: CASSAGTTYEQYF. As DNA, the CDR3 is TGTGCCAGCAGTGCCGGGACTACCTACGAGCAGTACTTC.

This clonotype was picked up many times. V gene TRBV28 combines with J gene TRBJ2-3; 7 nucleotides match TRBD1. The J segment lost 6 bases and the V segment lost 1 base, leaving 10 bases of the junction unmatched. The germline V gene has CDR1 MDHEN and CDR2 SYDVKM. This CDR3 comprises 16 residues. The CDR3 coding sequence is TGTGCCAGCAGTTTATTAGGGACAGTGGCGGAGGATACGCAGTATTTT. Its translation is CASSLLGTVAEDTQYF.

The rearrangement links TRBV11-2 to TRBJ2-6; TRBD1 matches 7 bases. The CDR3 contains 17 residues. CDR1 SGHAT and CDR2 FQNNGV come from the germline V gene. After removal of 0 bases from V and 4 bases from J, the junction contained 6 bases not matched to a gene. Here the CDR3 reads CASSLETGFPGANVLTF. The CDR3 region has the DNA TGTGCCAGCAGCTTAGAGACAGGGTTTCCCGGGGCCAACGTCCTGACTTTC.

This clonotype was seen ten or more times. V gene TRBV11-2 combines with J gene TRBJ2-7; D remains ambiguous. Germline loops: CDR1 SGHAT, CDR2 FQNNGV. V lost 3 bases, J lost 4 bases, and 7 bases lay in between. This CDR3 contains 12 residues. CDR3 sequence: CASSFVRYEQYV. CDR3 DNA sequence: TGTGCCAGCAGCTTTGTCCGATACGAGCAGTACGTC.

This clonotype was seen ten or more times. The chain has TRBV4-1 and TRBJ1-2; no clear D. Trimming pared 4 bases from V and 2 bases from J, leaving 17 bases between. In germline, CDR1 is MGHRA, CDR2 YSYEKL. CDR3 length equals 16 residues. CDR3 nucleotides: TGCGCCAGCAGCCCCCGGAGCAGGACGGCAAACTATGGCTACACCTTC. It codes for CASSPRSRTANYGYTF.

This clonotype was recorded many times. This chain uses TRBV5-4 with TRBJ2-4; 7 bases are a match to TRBD1. Per germline, CDR1 SGHNT and CDR2 YYREEE (reference sequence). This CDR3 has 15 amino acids. V lost 4 bases to trimming and J lost 0 bases; unmatched junction nucleotides: 4. The CDR3 sequence: CASSRQGLAKNIQYF. The CDR3 DNA reads as TGTGCCAGCAGCCGACAGGGCTTAGCCAAAAACATTCAGTACTTC.

This clonotype was recorded at least ten times. The rearrangement joins TRBV9 to TRBJ1-2; 7 bases agree with TRBD1. The germline gives CDR1 SGDLS, CDR2 YYNGEE. V shed 3 bases, J shed 2 bases, and the junction held 7 bases outside the gene matches. The CDR3 length is 15 residues. The CDR3 sequence is CASSAVMTGNYGYTF. CDR3 sequence (DNA): TGTGCCAGCAGCGCCGTTATGACAGGGAACTATGGCTACACCTTC.

This sequence joins TRBV6-5 and TRBJ2-7, with TRBD1 matching 9 bases. CDR1 MNHEY and CDR2 SVGAGI come from the germline V gene. This CDR3 has 16 amino acids. V trimming: 7 bases; J trimming: 0 bases; junction bases outside the gene matches: 10. In nucleotides, the CDR3 is TGTGCCAGCATCGCTTCGGGGACAGGGAGCTCCTACGAGCAGTACTTC. This translates into CASIASGTGSSYEQYF.

The rearrangement joins TRBV28 to TRBJ1-5; D not resolved. V was shortened by 5 bases and J by 4 bases, with 3 bases between the two germline ends. This CDR3 contains 11 residues. The germline V gene has CDR1 MDHEN and CDR2 SYDVKM. The CDR3 protein is CASSENQPQHF. The CDR3 DNA is TGTGCCAGCAGTGAAAATCAGCCCCAGCATTTT.

This clonotype appeared a few times. J is TRBJ1-5 and V is TRBV10-3, with TRBD1 matching 8 bases. Germline assignment: CDR1 ENHRY and CDR2 SYGVKD. The CDR3 extends over 15 amino acids. V lost 10 bases to trimming and J lost 6 bases; unmatched junction nucleotides: 14. The CDR3 bases are TGTGCCAGTGAGCGCCGGACAGGGTTCCGTCAGCCCCAGCATTTT. Translation: CASERRTGFRQPQHF.

This clonotype was found many times. This chain links TRBV11-2 with TRBJ2-2, with 16 bases lining up with TRBD2. CDR3 size: 17 residues. Germline CDR1 and CDR2: SGHAT and FQNNGV. V was pared by 4 bases and J by 4 bases, with 3 bases of the junction left unmatched. The CDR3 DNA reads as TGTGCCAGCAGCTCGGGACTAGCGGGGGGGCCCACCGGGGAGCTGTTTTTT. The encoded protein is CASSSGLAGGPTGELFF.

This clonotype came up a few times. The chain combines TRBV11-2 with TRBJ2-1; maybe TRBD2 (6 bases). CDR1 is SGHAT and CDR2 is FQNNGV in the germline V gene. The CDR3 is made up of 16 amino acids. The germline V and J ends were trimmed by 4 bases and 1 base, with 14 bases remaining between them. The CDR3, as DNA: TGTGCCAGCAGCTCCATGCTAGCGATTTCCTACAATGAGCAGTTCTTC. Protein: CASSSMLAISYNEQFF.

This clonotype turned up a few times. This rearrangement joins TRBV4-1 to TRBJ1-5, with 9 bases identical to TRBD1. The V gene's germline CDR1 is MGHRA and CDR2 YSYEKL. V lost 4 bases and J lost 5; bases outside the gene matches: 6. This CDR3 region has 15 residues. The CDR3 region is CASSPTGTGYQPQHF. The CDR3 DNA reads as TGCGCCAGCAGCCCCACCGGGACAGGGTATCAGCCCCAGCATTTT.

This clonotype has ten or more counts. The chain joins TRBV7-9 to TRBJ2-1, with 10 bases matching TRBD2. Germline loops: CDR1 SEHNR, CDR2 FQNEAQ (reference sequence). This CDR3 has 16 amino acids. J was trimmed by 5 bases and V by 0 bases; bases with no gene match: 4. The CDR3 spells CASSLALAGEHNEQFF. The CDR3 DNA reads as TGTGCCAGCAGCTTAGCCCTAGCGGGGGAGCACAATGAGCAGTTCTTC.

This clonotype was detected a few times. This chain connects TRBV20-1 to TRBJ2-5; possible D gene TRBD1, 5 bases. In germline, CDR1 is DFQATT, CDR2 SNEGSKA (reference sequence). The CDR3 length is 15 residues. V was pared by 3 bases and J by 1 base, with 15 bases between. The CDR3 spells CSASLVRAAQETQYF. CDR3 nucleotides: TGCAGTGCTAGTCTGGTCAGGGCCGCCCAAGAGACCCAGTACTTC.

This rearrangement joins TRBV7-2 to TRBJ2-7; no definite D call. The V and J ends lost 2 bases and 0 bases respectively, with 11 bases between them. Germline V CDR1 and CDR2: SGHTA, FQGNSA. The CDR3 runs 15 residues. The CDR3 loop reads CASSLTWGSSYEQYF. The CDR3 coding sequence is TGTGCCAGCAGCTTAACTTGGGGTAGCTCCTACGAGCAGTACTTC. The full variable domain, its missing parts supplied by reference TRBV7-2 and TRBJ2-7, is GAGVSQSPSNKVTEKGKDVELRCDPISGHTALYWYRQSLGQGLEFLIYFQGNSAPDKSGLPSDRFSAERTGGSVSTLTIQRTQQEDSAVYLCASSLTWGSSYEQYFGPGTRLTVT.

The chain joins TRBV6-5 to TRBJ1-2; D is undetermined. Germline V gives CDR1 MNHEY, CDR2 SVGAGI. The CDR3 contains 13 residues. Trimming removed 6 bases at V and 8 bases at J, with 16 bases between. DNA of the CDR3: TGTGCCAGCAGCCCCGGCCCTGGGTTGGGCTACACCTTC. Protein: CASSPGPGLGYTF.

The table lists this clonotype with a few counts. This chain uses TRBV6-6 with TRBJ2-3, with TRBD1 matching 9 bases. The V and J ends lost 5 bases and 2 bases, in that order; junction bases with no gene match: 26. This CDR3 spans 22 amino acids. Germline values: CDR1 MNHNY, CDR2 SVGAGI (reference sequence). The CDR3 is CASSPLPRGTGKFSGVTDTQYF. CDR3 in DNA: TGTGCCAGCAGTCCCCTCCCGCGGGGGACAGGGAAGTTTAGTGGCGTCACAGATACGCAGTATTTT.

This clonotype was detected only a few times. The chain joins TRBV6-5 to TRBJ2-1; D uncertain. V lost 0 bases and J lost 9, with 18 bases in between. The CDR3 loop spans 16 amino acids. Germline assignment: CDR1 MNHEY and CDR2 SVGAGI. The CDR3 DNA reads TGTGCCAGCAGTTACTCCCGACCGGGCCTGGGGTCTGAGCAGTTCTTC. This encodes CASSYSRPGLGSEQFF.

V gene TRBV7-2 combines with J gene TRBJ1-6; 7 nucleotides line up with TRBD1. The germline V gene encodes CDR1 SGHTA and CDR2 FQGNSA. The V and J ends lost 4 bases and 11 bases, in that order; junction bases with no gene match: 11. There are 15 residues in the CDR3. The CDR3 protein is CASSSRGTAPTPLHF. In nucleotides, the CDR3 is TGTGCCAGCAGCTCCCGGGGGACAGCCCCGACACCCCTCCACTTT.

This chain connects TRBV19 to TRBJ1-1, with unresolved D. V was cut by 8 bases and J by 3 bases, with 7 bases left in between. This CDR3 is built from 11 residues. From germline, CDR1 is LNHDA and CDR2 SQIVND (reference sequence). The CDR3 spells CASYAYTEAFF. The DNA of the CDR3 is TGTGCCAGTTATGCGTACACTGAAGCTTTCTTT. Full variable domain (missing parts from reference TRBV19 and TRBJ1-1): DGGITQSPKYLFRKEGQNVTLSCEQNLNHDAMYWYRQDPGQGLRLIYYSQIVNDFQKGDIAEGYSVSREKKESFPLTVTSAQKNPTAFYLCASYAYTEAFFGQGTRLTVV.

In this sample, this clonotype turned up a few times. The genes are TRBV5-6 and TRBJ2-5; perhaps TRBD1 as D (5 bases). The CDR3 length is 13 residues. The V and J ends lost 3 bases and 2 bases respectively, with 8 bases between them. The V gene's germline CDR1 is SGHDT and CDR2 YYEEEE. Here the CDR3 DNA reads TGTGCCAGCAGCTCAGGACATCAAGAGACCCAGTACTTC. Its protein is CASSSGHQETQYF.

In its sample, this clonotype was seen a few times. The chain joins TRBV6-5 to TRBJ2-2; weak D call: TRBD2 (6 bases). Per the germline V gene, CDR1 is MNHEY and CDR2 is SVGAGI. The CDR3 runs 15 residues. The germline V and J ends were trimmed by 0 bases and 6 bases, with 11 bases remaining between them. This CDR3 is CASSYSTSFAGELFF. The CDR3 DNA sequence: TGTGCCAGCAGTTACTCAACTAGCTTCGCCGGGGAGCTGTTTTTT.

This clonotype was recorded many times. The rearrangement links TRBV3-1 to TRBJ2-1; no reliable D call. The V end was cut by 4 bases, the J end by 6 bases, with 10 bases between. The CDR3 runs 13 residues. Germline V gene lookup returns CDR1 LGHDT and CDR2 YNNKEL (reference sequence). CDR3: CASSRTSANEQFF. In nucleotides, the CDR3 is TGTGCCAGCAGCCGGACGTCCGCCAATGAGCAGTTCTTC.

This clonotype was counted ten times or more. The CDR3 reads CATGGGRSSTDTQYF. Written as DNA, the CDR3 is TGTGCCACGGGAGGCGGGAGATCTAGCACAGATACGCAGTATTTT. The V and J genes are TRBV6-1 and TRBJ2-3; 7 positions agree with TRBD2. The J segment lost 0 bases and the V segment lost 10 bases, leaving 10 bases of the junction unmatched. Germline assignment: CDR1 MNHNS and CDR2 SASEGT. The CDR3 sequence is 15 residues long.

This clonotype was seen repeatedly, ten times or more. This chain uses TRBV7-9 with TRBJ1-2; D gene ambiguous. The CDR3 totals 13 residues. Germline V gene lookup returns CDR1 SEHNR and CDR2 FQNEAQ (reference sequence). V dropped 4 bases and J dropped 0 bases, with 6 bases sitting between them. Written as DNA, the CDR3 is TGTGCCAGCAGCTACGGATCTAACTATGGCTACACCTTC. This gives the protein CASSYGSNYGYTF.

This chain connects TRBV6-7 to TRBJ2-7, with unresolved D. TRBV6-7 is sorted into the ORF group, with uncertain function. V was trimmed by 2 bases and J by 2 bases, leaving 16 bases between them. The CDR3 sequence is 16 residues long. CDR3 amino acids: CASSYGLLFRAYEQYF. The CDR3 nucleotides are TGTGCCAGCAGTTACGGCCTTTTATTTCGGGCCTACGAGCAGTACTTC.